This T cell receptor beta chain comes out of a study of cytomegalovirus exposure and HLA in healthy donors. This clone turned up a few times. The antigen is unknown. A multiplex PCR was run with 60 Vbeta primers and 13 Jbeta primers. Measured with immunoSEQ multiplex PCR; TCRdb has only the in-frame clones, and not every one. The sample contains 270,000 or so clones, around 90% of which appear only once. Although they were nominally healthy when sampled, donors likely had unrecorded immune exposures. Overall study findings and caveats: Relative to the approximately 680-donor mean, N-insertions were reportedly fewer in an Asian-associated ancestry cluster in a later analysis. Excluded: some indistinguishable V segments such as TRBV6-2 and TRBV6-3.

Germline V gene sequence: CDR1 MNHEY, CDR2 SMNVEV (reference sequence). The ends were cut back, 7 bases at V and 0 bases at J, with 18 bases in the middle. CDR3 length: 16 amino acids. The material sequenced was PBMCs. The TCR sequence derives from a girl aged 2 to 10 in good health and CMV-seronegative. The chain links TRBV27 to TRBJ1-1, with D maybe TRBD1 (5 bases). The CDR3 DNA reads TGTGCCAGCAATCCATCGGGACTGGGCATGAACACTGAAGCTTTCTTT. This translates into CASNPSGLGMNTEAFF.